Presented here are 5 T cell receptor beta chains from one specimen sequenced in a study of cytomegalovirus exposure and HLA in healthy donors. 60 Vbeta and 13 Jbeta primers were used in PCR. Some clones are missing from TCRdb's copy, which holds only in-frame ones; the method was immunoSEQ multiplex PCR. The sample carries 90,000 to 100,000 clones, 75% to 85% recorded once. The sequencing sample was made of PBMCs. Every receptor here comes from a woman aged 40 to 50 in good health and CMV-seronegative.

This rearrangement joins TRBV9 to TRBJ1-3; D gene ambiguous. This CDR3 is 14 amino acids long. Germline CDR1 SGDLS, CDR2 YYNGEE. Trimming left V 2 bases short and J 0 bases short, with 6 bases between. CDR3 sequence: CASSVASSGNTIYF. In DNA form, the CDR3 reads TGTGCCAGCAGCGTTGCGAGCTCTGGAAACACCATATATTTT.

A single count supports this clone. Likely a read error: the CDR3 ends without its conserved phenylalanine or tryptophan. The V call is TRBV4-1, the J call TRBJ2-3, with D hard to call. This CDR3 region has 15 residues. V was shortened by 0 bases and J by 2 bases, with 9 bases between the two germline ends. Looked up from germline, CDR1 is MGHRA and CDR2 is YSYEKL. CDR3: CASSQEIRDTDTQYV. In DNA form, the CDR3 reads TGCGCCAGCAGCCAAGAAATTAGGGACACAGATACGCAGTATGTT.

The V and J genes are TRBV11-2 and TRBJ2-3; D is uncertain. Germline assignment: CDR1 SGHAT and CDR2 FQNNGV. V dropped 4 bases and J dropped 0 bases, with 14 bases sitting between them. This CDR3 contains 16 residues. The CDR3, as DNA: TGTGCCAGCAGCTCCGCGAGGCTCGTGAGCACAGATACGCAGTATTTT. Translation gives CASSSARLVSTDTQYF.

The chain combines TRBV9 with TRBJ1-2; D might be TRBD1 (6 bases). Trimming took 2 bases from V and 5 from J, leaving 28 bases between them. This CDR3 has 19 amino acids. Germline lookup yields CDR1 SGDLS and CDR2 YYNGEE. In DNA, the CDR3 is TGTGCCAGCAGCGTGCTAGAAGGGGACACCACATCCCGTCGTTATGGCTACACCTTC. Translating gives CASSVLEGDTTSRRYGYTF. Together with reference TRBV9 and TRBJ1-2, the CDR3 gives the full variable domain: DSGVTQTPKHLITATGQRVTLRCSPRSGDLSVYWYQQSLDQGLQFLIQYYNGEERAKGNILERFSAQQFPDLHSELNLSSLELGDSALYFCASSVLEGDTTSRRYGYTFGSGTRLTVV.

This clone was detected a few times. The chain employs TRBV5-1 and TRBJ2-4; TRBD1 agrees at 7 bases. The germline CDR1 and CDR2 sequences are SGHRS and YFSETQ. V was pared by 4 bases and J by 0 bases, with 7 bases of the junction left unmatched. The CDR3 length is 16 residues. DNA of the CDR3: TGCGCCAGCAGCAATACGACAGGGATAGCCAAAAACATTCAGTACTTC. The encoded protein is CASSNTTGIAKNIQYF.